This T cell receptor beta chain originates from a study of low-dose radiotherapy and immunotherapy resistance in tumors. Across the study: Both drugs were delivered intravenously to patients (nivolumab 240 mg every two weeks and ipilimumab 1 mg/kg every six weeks). The study gave patients oral aspirin 300 mg daily for four cycles from cycle 1 day 1.

Gene-specific TRAV and TRBV primers were used for first-strand cDNA, covering alpha and beta chains. With a V-primer adapter and a constant-region primer, TCRs were amplified for approximately 19 PCR cycles. In vitro transcription served to amplify the mRNA that had been isolated. One entry per CDR3 protein, called by TCRdb with MiXCR from the reads. The table includes about 100,000 distinct CDR3 sequences, around 21% detected once. V was pared by 1 base and J by 0 bases, with 9 bases between. Germline-derived CDR1 and CDR2 are SGHRS and YFSETQ. The CDR3 sequence is 15 residues long. Time point defined: after trial treatment. Specified treatment: LDRT plus nivolumab, ipilimumab, low-dose cyclophosphamide and aspirin (RACIN trial). Along with nivolumab and ipilimumab, donors received aspirin, low-dose cyclophosphamide and low-dose radiotherapy. This clonotype was counted at least ten times.

This chain joins TRBV5-1 and TRBJ2-3; tentatively, D is TRBD1 (6 bases). The specimen comprised PBMCs, sampled after low-dose radiotherapy plus immunotherapy. This TCR was recovered from a male donor with prostate cancer. The CDR3 loop is CASSLNRVSTDTQYF. The CDR3 region has the DNA TGCGCCAGCAGCTTGAACAGGGTGAGCACAGATACGCAGTATTTT. Using reference TRBV5-1 and TRBJ2-3 for the parts outside the CDR3, the full variable domain is KAGVTQTPRYLIKTRGQQVTLSCSPISGHRSVSWYQQTPGQGLQFLFEYFSETQRNKGNFPGRFSGRQFSNSRSEMNVSTLELGDSALYLCASSLNRVSTDTQYFGPGTRLTVL.